This is a list of T cell receptor beta chains from one sample in a study of blood T cell repertoires in COVID-19. The repertoire was sequenced with immunoSEQ multiplex PCR; TCRdb's copy has only in-frame clones and lacks some. This sample carries around 230,000 clones, around 86% of them seen once, and the ten largest clones take under 14%. Source material: peripheral blood. These receptors all come from a middle-aged man with COVID-19, enrolled during active disease. Both conserved end residues are part of each CDR3. The D gene is left open where the match is weak. Part of the rows lack a size; the others show once, few, many or a class for expanded clones.

v_call	d_call	j_call	clone_size	cdr3_nt	cdr3_aa
TRBV2	TRBD1	TRBJ2-7	.	TGTGCCAGCAGTGTACGCGGGACAGGCTCCTACGAGCAGTACTTC	CASSVRGTGSYEQYF
TRBV6-4	TRBD1	TRBJ2-3	few	TGTGCCAGCAGTGACCAGGGGGAGCCGACAGATACGCAGTATTTT	CASSDQGEPTDTQYF
TRBV6-1	.	TRBJ1-2	.	TGTGCCAGCAGTGAAGACTCTGCTGGCTACACCTTC	CASSEDSAGYTF
TRBV29-1	TRBD2	TRBJ2-1	.	TGCAGCGTCGGACCACGGGAGGGGGGTCAGATCAATGAGCAGTTCTTC	CSVGPREGGQINEQFF
TRBV5-1	.	TRBJ2-7	.	TGCGCCAGCAGCTCTGGGGGCCGATTGGGCGAGCAGTACTTC	CASSSGGRLGEQYF
TRBV19	.	TRBJ1-2	.	TGTGCCAGTAGTATCCGGGAAAACTATGGCTACACCTTC	CASSIRENYGYTF
TRBV10-1	TRBD1	TRBJ2-3	.	TGCGCCAGCAGGAAAGACAGGGGGAGTAAAGATACGCAGTATTTT	CASRKDRGSKDTQYF
TRBV10-1	TRBD2	TRBJ2-1	.	TGCGCCAGCAGCCGGACTAGCGGGAGGGCCAGCTCCTACAATGAGCAGTTCTTC	CASSRTSGRASSYNEQFF
TRBV11-3	TRBD1	TRBJ2-3	.	TGTGCCAGCAGCTTGGGGACAGGGTCGCCAGATACGCAGTATTTT	CASSLGTGSPDTQYF
TRBV18	.	TRBJ1-2	few	TGTGCCAGCTCACCCGGCAGGTTCGGCACCTATGGCTACACCTTC	CASSPGRFGTYGYTF
TRBV15	TRBD1	TRBJ2-7	.	TGTGCCACCAGCAGAGATGGGACAGGGGGCGCCTACGAGCAGTACTTC	CATSRDGTGGAYEQYF
TRBV4-2	TRBD1	TRBJ1-4	.	TGTGCCAGCAGCCGAATGGTGGGACAGGGGGACGAAAAACTGTTTTTT	CASSRMVGQGDEKLFF
TRBV10-2	.	TRBJ2-5	.	TGCGCCAGCAGTGACCCTCCTACAGGGCACGAGACCCAGTACTTC	CASSDPPTGHETQYF
TRBV28	TRBD1	TRBJ1-5	.	TGTGCCAGCAGGACAGGGGGCGAGGGTCAGCCCCAGCATTTT	CASRTGGEGQPQHF
TRBV19	TRBD1	TRBJ1-1	.	TGTGCCAGTAGTATTCTCAGGGGGCAGGGGAACACTGAAGCTTTCTTT	CASSILRGQGNTEAFF
TRBV12-3/TRBV12-4	.	TRBJ2-7	.	TGTGCCAGCACGAGACTCCTCCGGGACGAGCAGTACTTC	CASTRLLRDEQYF
TRBV4-3	.	TRBJ1-2	few	TGCGCCAGCAGCCAGGAGGAATACTATGGCTACACCTTC	CASSQEEYYGYTF
TRBV6-5	.	TRBJ1-1	.	TGTGCCAGCAGTCACCCCCCTAAGGGGTACACTGAAGCTTTCTTT	CASSHPPKGYTEAFF
TRBV5-6	TRBD1	TRBJ1-6	once	TGTGCCAGCAGCTCCGGACAGGGGAATTCACCCCTCCACTTT	CASSSGQGNSPLHF
TRBV18	TRBD1	TRBJ1-1	.	TGTGCCAGCTCACAAGACAGGGGAGCTGAAGCTTTCTTT	CASSQDRGAEAFF
TRBV12-3/TRBV12-4	.	TRBJ2-7	.	TGTGCCAGCAGTTCACAGGGATCCTACGAGCAGTACTTC	CASSSQGSYEQYF
TRBV3-1/TRBV3-2	.	TRBJ1-4	.	TGTGCCAGCAGCCAAGAAGAGGAGGTTGGGTGGGGTGAAAAACTGTTTTTT	CASSQEEEVGWGEKLFF
TRBV7-9	TRBD2	TRBJ2-1	.	TGTGCCAGCAGCTTAGCCGGGACTAGCGGGAGGAGAAACTACAATGAGCAGTTCTTC	CASSLAGTSGRRNYNEQFF
TRBV10-3	.	TRBJ1-1	.	TGTGCCATCAGAGCCTTATTTCAGGGTGAAGCTTTCTTT	CAIRALFQGEAFF
TRBV10-1	TRBD2	TRBJ2-7	.	TGCGCCAGCAGTCGGCTAGCGGGAGTGGGTGAGCAGTACTTC	CASSRLAGVGEQYF
TRBV10-3	TRBD1	TRBJ1-1	once	TGTGCCATCTCCGGGACAGGGGAAGCTTTCTTT	CAISGTGEAFF
TRBV10-3	TRBD1	TRBJ2-5	.	TGTGCCATCAGAGACAGGGTTGGAGAGACCCAGTACTTC	CAIRDRVGETQYF
TRBV6-5	.	TRBJ1-3	.	TGTGCCAGCAGTTATGGGGGGGGCGGAAACACCATATATTTT	CASSYGGGGNTIYF
TRBV27	.	TRBJ2-5	.	TGTGCCAGCAGTTCCTCCCGGACAGCAACCAGACAAGAGACCCAGTACTTC	CASSSSRTATRQETQYF
TRBV4-3	.	TRBJ1-2	.	TGCGCCAGCAGCCAAGATCTTGACACTTGGGGCTACACCTTC	CASSQDLDTWGYTF
TRBV7-8	TRBD1	TRBJ1-1	.	TGTGCCAGCAGCGCCGGGACAGGGGTGGCTGAAGCTTTCTTT	CASSAGTGVAEAFF
TRBV18	.	TRBJ2-7	once	TGTGCCAGCTCACCAGGGCGGCAGGGCGGATCCGAGCAGTACTTC	CASSPGRQGGSEQYF
TRBV18	TRBD1	TRBJ1-1	.	TGTGCCAGCTCATCCGAACAGGGGGCTGAAGCTTTCTTT	CASSSEQGAEAFF
TRBV30	TRBD2	TRBJ2-1	.	TGTGCCTGGGCGGGGGACCCCTCCTACAATGAGCAGTTCTTC	CAWAGDPSYNEQFF
TRBV10-1	.	TRBJ1-5	.	TGCGCCAGCAGTGAGTTCCAGAATCAGCCCCAGCATTTT	CASSEFQNQPQHF
TRBV27	.	TRBJ2-1	many	TGTGCCAGCAGTCCCACAGGGTCGTCCTACAATGAGCAGTTCTTC	CASSPTGSSYNEQFF
TRBV2	.	TRBJ2-1	.	TGTGCCAGCATCCGCGGGGGCTCCTCCTACAATGAGCAGTTCTTC	CASIRGGSSYNEQFF
TRBV7-2	TRBD2	TRBJ2-7	once	TGTGCCAGCAGCTTAGGGGTCGGGGGGTCGGAGGAGCAGTACTTC	CASSLGVGGSEEQYF
TRBV29-1	TRBD2	TRBJ2-7	.	TGCAGCGTGGCACCTAGACTAGCGGGAGTATCAGAGCAGTACTTC	CSVAPRLAGVSEQYF
TRBV30	.	TRBJ1-1	.	TGTGCCTGGAGGGCCGCGGGCCGGTGGCACACTGAAGCTTTCTTT	CAWRAAGRWHTEAFF
TRBV24-1	.	TRBJ1-2	.	TGTGCCACCAGTGATTTAAACAGGGTATATGGCTACACCTTC	CATSDLNRVYGYTF
TRBV30	TRBD1	TRBJ2-2	once	TGTGCCTGGAACAGGGGAACCGGGGAGCTGTTTTTT	CAWNRGTGELFF
TRBV7-9	TRBD1	TRBJ1-2	.	TGTGCCAGCAGCTTGGTGGGACAGGCCAACTATGGCTACACCTTC	CASSLVGQANYGYTF
TRBV29-1	TRBD1	TRBJ2-5	few	TGCAGCGTTGCTAGGGGGACAGGGCTGTCCCAGTACTTC	CSVARGTGLSQYF
TRBV2	.	TRBJ1-6	.	TGTGCCAGCCGCGACAGTCAAAATTCACCCCTCCACTTT	CASRDSQNSPLHF
TRBV6-1	.	TRBJ2-1	.	TGTGCCAGCAGTGATGTACAGGCATTCTACAATGAGCAGTTCTTC	CASSDVQAFYNEQFF